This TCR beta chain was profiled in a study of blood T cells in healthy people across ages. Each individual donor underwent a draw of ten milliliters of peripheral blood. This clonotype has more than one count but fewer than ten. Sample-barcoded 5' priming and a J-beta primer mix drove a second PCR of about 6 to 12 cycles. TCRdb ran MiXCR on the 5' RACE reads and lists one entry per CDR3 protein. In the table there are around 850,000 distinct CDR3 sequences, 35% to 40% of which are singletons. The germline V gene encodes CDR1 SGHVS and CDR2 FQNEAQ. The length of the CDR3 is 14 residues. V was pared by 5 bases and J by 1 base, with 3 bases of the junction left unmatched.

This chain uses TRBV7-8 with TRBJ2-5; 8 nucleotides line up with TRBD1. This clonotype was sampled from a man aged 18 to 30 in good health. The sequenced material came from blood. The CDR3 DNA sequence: TGTGCCAGCAGCGACACAGGGGGCCAAGAGACCCAGTACTTC. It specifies CASSDTGGQETQYF. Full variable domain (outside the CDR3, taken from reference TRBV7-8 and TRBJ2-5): GAGVSQSPRYKVAKRGQDVALRCDPISGHVSLFWYQQALGQGPEFLTYFQNEAQLDKSGLPSDRFFAERPEGSVSTLKIQRTQQEDSAVYLCASSDTGGQETQYFGPGTRLLVL.